This T cell receptor beta chain was sequenced during a study of regulatory T cells in long-lasting Graves disease. Noted time point: newly diagnosed GD, antithyroid drugs for less than 3 months. RNA isolated from PBMCs was used to make the TCR library. Xi'an, China, was home to the endocrinology department that provided patients. Study-wide results and limits: Having few samples may have compromised the accuracy. What was studied was peripheral blood only, and not thyroid tissue.

Building the TCR beta libraries relied on iRepertoire HTBI primers, and CDR3 regions underwent Arm-PCR. Per the original data handling: Gene usage covered 62 TRBV and 14 TRBJ segments. TCRdb reanalysed the multiplex PCR reads using MiXCR and keeps one entry per CDR3 protein. None of the V and J calls come from the authors' own analysis; TCRdb made them. The sample lists a few hundred thousand distinct CDR3 sequences, 20% to 25% occurring once. On this clonotype itself: Its antigen is currently unknown.

The trim removed 2 bases at V and 2 bases at J, leaving 4 bases unmatched. Germline values: CDR1 KGHDR, CDR2 SFDVKD. This CDR3 spans 15 amino acids. The chain joins TRBV24-1 to TRBJ2-5, with 7 bases fitting TRBD2. The clonotype comes from a female donor with Graves disease. Specimen: peripheral blood mononuclear cells (PBMCs), collected at new diagnosis, from a patient treated with antithyroid drugs. CDR3 residues: CATSDSGTTQETQYF. DNA for the CDR3: TGTGCCACCAGTGATTCCGGGACTACTCAAGAGACCCAGTACTTC.